This T cell receptor (beta chain) was retrieved from a study of Ad26.COV2.S vaccination and SARS-CoV-2 variants. Overall study results and limits: Measurements of TCR breadth and depth may have given underestimates of the total T cell responses.

Trimming stripped 0 bases from V and 4 bases from J, with 13 bases between. Germline assignment: CDR1 LGHNA and CDR2 YSLEER. The CDR3 runs to 16 residues. As for this clone: Its antigen is not identified.

Described treatment: some 20 received Ad26.COV2.S at low or high dose, single or two shots; about 5 received placebo; per-sample allocation not given. Sampling took place 63 days after the first vaccine or placebo injection. Here immunoSEQ multiplex PCR was the method, and the copy in TCRdb shows in-frame clones only, minus some. This sample carries 400,000 to 500,000 clones, roughly 89% of them seen once, and the ten largest clones take roughly 2.5%. Sample: peripheral blood, taken in a trial of Ad26.COV2.S vaccine versus placebo. V and J are TRBV4-3 and TRBJ1-3, with D tentatively TRBD1 (5 bases). The clonotype was recovered from a person between 18 and 65 years old who received the Ad26.COV2.S COVID-19 vaccine or a placebo. The CDR3 coding sequence is TGCGCCAGCAGCCAAGATGGTCCCGGGGCGGGAAACACCATATATTTT. It is translated as CASSQDGPGAGNTIYF.